This is a list of T cell receptor beta chains from one sample in a study of shared clonotypes between healthy human individuals. Profiling relied on immunoSEQ multiplex PCR, and the TCRdb table lists in-frame clones only, not all of them. Here the sample spans 1,500,000 or so clones, 96% being singletons. The sequencing sample was made of naive CD4+ T cells sorted from blood. These receptors all stem from a man aged 25-45 years in good health. The CDR3 runs from the conserved cysteine through the conserved F or W. D genes are given only for firm matches. Some rows have no size entry. The others give once, few or many, or a class for an expanded clone.

cdr3_nt,cdr3_aa,j_call,clone_size,d_call,v_call
TGTGCCAGCTCAGCAGGGTACCGGGAAACAGATACGCAGTATTTT,CASSAGYRETDTQYF,TRBJ2-3,-,-,TRBV18
TGTGCCAGCAGCTCGAGGGTAGGGGACGAAGCTTTCTTT,CASSSRVGDEAFF,TRBJ1-1,-,-,TRBV11-2
TGTGCCAGCAGTGGATGGGTACCCTTCCAAGAGACCCAGTACTTC,CASSGWVPFQETQYF,TRBJ2-5,once,-,TRBV6-1
TGTCTTAGCGGGACCTACAATGAGCAGTTCTTC,CLSGTYNEQFF,TRBJ2-1,-,TRBD2,TRBV30
TGTGCCAGCAGCAAAGAAACCTGTCCGAGTAGGACCTACGAGCAGTACTTC,CASSKETCPSRTYEQYF,TRBJ2-7,-,-,TRBV21-1
TGCGCCAGCAGCCCGGGACTTTCCGGGGAGCTGTTTTTT,CASSPGLSGELFF,TRBJ2-2,-,-,TRBV5-1
TGCAGCGTTGACTCGCCAGGGGGGATTGGGACTAGCGGGAGAAATGAGCAGTTCTTC,CSVDSPGGIGTSGRNEQFF,TRBJ2-1,-,TRBD2,TRBV29-1
TGTGCCAGCAGCAAAGGAAGGGGACTAGCGGGAGGACAATACTACAATGAGCAGTTCTTC,CASSKGRGLAGGQYYNEQFF,TRBJ2-1,-,-,TRBV21-1
TGTGCCAGCAGAAGACAGGGGGCCTACGAGCAGTACTTC,CASRRQGAYEQYF,TRBJ2-7,once,TRBD1,TRBV5-4
TGTGCCAGCAGCCCCCAATCAACGGGAGAGCAGTACTTC,CASSPQSTGEQYF,TRBJ2-7,-,-,TRBV7-7
TGTGCCACCAGCATCCACCAGCAGAATGAGCAGTTCTTC,CATSIHQQNEQFF,TRBJ2-1,-,-,TRBV15
TGTGCCAGCGGCCCCGGGTATAGCAACGAGCAGTACTTC,CASGPGYSNEQYF,TRBJ2-7,once,-,TRBV6-4
TGTGCCAGCAGTCAGGGACAGGGGGTACAAGAGACCCAGTACTTC,CASSQGQGVQETQYF,TRBJ2-5,-,TRBD1,TRBV13
TGTGCCAGCAGCTTAGGCTCAGACTTTTGGGCCAAAAACATTCAGTACTTC,CASSLGSDFWAKNIQYF,TRBJ2-4,-,-,TRBV7-2
TGTGCCAGCTCACGCGGACAGGGGGCGGATGAAAAACTGTTTTTT,CASSRGQGADEKLFF,TRBJ1-4,-,TRBD1,TRBV18
TGCGCCAGCAGCTTGGGACAGGGAGACGGCTATGGCTACACCTTC,CASSLGQGDGYGYTF,TRBJ1-2,-,TRBD1,TRBV5-1
TGTGCCAGCAGCCTGACAGGGGGCACTGAAGCTTTCTTT,CASSLTGGTEAFF,TRBJ1-1,-,TRBD1,TRBV5-4
TGTGCCACCAGGTTTACAGCCAGCTCTGGAAACACCATATATTTT,CATRFTASSGNTIYF,TRBJ1-3,-,-,TRBV15
TGTGCCAGTAGTATGGCCAGGGAAGTTCCTGAAGCTTTCTTT,CASSMAREVPEAFF,TRBJ1-1,-,-,TRBV19
TGCGCCAGCAGCTTGGCCCAGCGGGTTAGCACAGATACGCAGTATTTT,CASSLAQRVSTDTQYF,TRBJ2-3,-,-,TRBV5-1
TGTGCCAGCAGCTCCCGGGCTCCTAAAGAGACCCAGTACTTC,CASSSRAPKETQYF,TRBJ2-5,-,-,TRBV5-6
TGTGCCAGCGGAGACTTAGGGCTAGGGAACACCGGGGAGCTGTTTTTT,CASGDLGLGNTGELFF,TRBJ2-2,-,-,TRBV28
TGCGCCAGCAGCCTCGGACCGAACGTGCCCCAGTACTTC,CASSLGPNVPQYF,TRBJ2-5,-,-,TRBV4-1
TGCAGCGTTGCCGCGGACGGCGGATTTAGCACAGATACGCAGTATTTT,CSVAADGGFSTDTQYF,TRBJ2-3,-,-,TRBV29-1
TGTGCCAGCAGTTTTTCGGGGCAGGGGGAACAGCCCCAGCATTTT,CASSFSGQGEQPQHF,TRBJ1-5,-,TRBD1,TRBV28
TGTGCCATCAGTGAGTCATTAGCGGGGTCTAGCACAGATACGCAGTATTTT,CAISESLAGSSTDTQYF,TRBJ2-3,-,TRBD2,TRBV10-3
TGTGCCAGCAGCTTGGTTTTCATGGACTCTGGGGCCAACGTCCTGACTTTC,CASSLVFMDSGANVLTF,TRBJ2-6,-,-,TRBV5-6
TGTGCCAGCAGCGTGAAACCGGGACTGAAGGAGACCCAGTACTTC,CASSVKPGLKETQYF,TRBJ2-5,-,-,TRBV9
TGTGCCTTTACAAACACCCGCTCCTACGAGCAGTACTTC,CAFTNTRSYEQYF,TRBJ2-7,-,-,TRBV30
TGTGCCAGCACCTGGACTAGCGGGAAATACAATGAGCAGTTCTTC,CASTWTSGKYNEQFF,TRBJ2-1,-,TRBD2,TRBV6-5
TGTGCCAGTAGGCGCGGACTAGCGGAAAACATTCAGTACTTC,CASRRGLAENIQYF,TRBJ2-4,few,TRBD2,TRBV19
TGTGCCAGCAGTGTTAAAAAAGAAGCTTTCTTT,CASSVKKEAFF,TRBJ1-1,-,-,TRBV25-1
TGTGCCAGCAGCGAATTAGCGGGTTTCTACAATGAGCAGTTCTTC,CASSELAGFYNEQFF,TRBJ2-1,-,TRBD2,TRBV9
TGCGCCAGCAGCTTGGTAGGCGGCGAGTGGCTCCCAGATACGCAGTATTTT,CASSLVGGEWLPDTQYF,TRBJ2-3,-,-,TRBV5-1
TGCAGCGTTGCGAGGGGAACCGGGGAGCTGTTTTTT,CSVARGTGELFF,TRBJ2-2,-,-,TRBV29-1
TGCGCCAGCAGCCGGTGGGGGGCAGGTGGCCTGAGGGCCGGGGAGCTGTTTTTT,CASSRWGAGGLRAGELFF,TRBJ2-2,-,-,TRBV5-1
TGTGCCAGTAGTATTGCGTGGGACCGCTATGGCTACACCTTC,CASSIAWDRYGYTF,TRBJ1-2,-,-,TRBV19
TGTGCCAGCAGCAAAGAGGCCCACGAGCAGTACTTC,CASSKEAHEQYF,TRBJ2-7,-,-,TRBV21-1
TGTGCCAGCAGCCCACGACAGACTTTGCCTGTTGGCTACACCTTC,CASSPRQTLPVGYTF,TRBJ1-2,once,-,TRBV7-8
TGTGCCAGTAGTATCGCCGGACTAAGGGTTGGTGAGCAGTTCTTC,CASSIAGLRVGEQFF,TRBJ2-1,-,-,TRBV19
TGTGCCAGCAAGAGCGGGGGTGATACGCAGTATTTT,CASKSGGDTQYF,TRBJ2-3,-,TRBD2,TRBV6-5
TGTGCCAGCAGCTCGGGGTCCACGAATGAAGCTTTCTTT,CASSSGSTNEAFF,TRBJ1-1,-,-,TRBV7-3
TGTGCCAGCTCAAGGAGGACCTCTGAGTACAATGAGCAGTTCTTC,CASSRRTSEYNEQFF,TRBJ2-1,-,-,TRBV18
TGTGCCAGCAGCCCGCTGACAGGGGGCGATATCCCCCAGCATTTT,CASSPLTGGDIPQHF,TRBJ1-5,-,TRBD1,TRBV7-9
TGTGCCAGCTCACCAGCAGGGGCCGGGCAGCCCCAGCATTTT,CASSPAGAGQPQHF,TRBJ1-5,-,-,TRBV18
TGCGCCAGCAGCAGGGACAGAAACACTGAAGCTTTCTTT,CASSRDRNTEAFF,TRBJ1-1,-,TRBD1,TRBV10-1
TGTGCCATCAGTGAGTACCAGGGGGGCACTGAAGCTTTCTTT,CAISEYQGGTEAFF,TRBJ1-1,-,TRBD1,TRBV10-3
TGTGCCAGTAGTATGGAAGGGCTCCACCTCTACGAGCAGTACTTC,CASSMEGLHLYEQYF,TRBJ2-7,-,-,TRBV19
TGTGCCAGCAGTTACTCTGAGACAGGGGAGACCCAGTACTTC,CASSYSETGETQYF,TRBJ2-5,-,TRBD1,TRBV6-5
TGTGCCAGCATCATAGGGGGGGGGTACGAGCAGTACTTC,CASIIGGGYEQYF,TRBJ2-7,-,-,TRBV28
TGTGCCTCATCGACTAGCGCCTATGGCCTCTCCTACAATGAGCAGTTCTTC,CASSTSAYGLSYNEQFF,TRBJ2-1,-,TRBD2,TRBV19
TGTGCCAGTTTCCCAGACCTCGGACGAGAGACCCAGTACTTC,CASFPDLGRETQYF,TRBJ2-5,-,-,TRBV28
TGTGCCAGCAGTTTAAAGCAAAATTTGCCGGGCCTTAATGAAAAACTGTTTTTT,CASSLKQNLPGLNEKLFF,TRBJ1-4,-,-,TRBV27